A single sample gave rise to the 18 T cell receptor beta chains below, sequenced in a study of OX40 agonist ivuxolimab in advanced cancers. Profiling relied on immunoSEQ multiplex PCR, and the TCRdb table lists in-frame clones only, not all of them. The sample has approximately 50,000 clones; 70% to 90% are singletons. The specimen comprised CD4+ or CD8+ T cells sorted from blood, sampled in a trial of the OX40 agonist ivuxolimab. Receptor source: an adult with an advanced solid tumor such as melanoma, head and neck, liver or kidney cancer.

The chain uses TRBV7-8 and TRBJ1-1, with D uncertain. This CDR3 is 12 amino acids long. The germline CDR1 and CDR2 sequences are SGHVS and FQNEAQ. Trimming took off 8 bases at V and 1 base at J, with 8 bases between the two ends. The CDR3 bases are TGTGCCAGCGGTCGGGCGAACACTGAAGCTTTCTTT. This gives the protein CASGRANTEAFF.

CDR3 coding DNA: TGTGCCAGCAGTTACAGCCAAGAGACCCAGTACTTC. This encodes CASSYSQETQYF. The chain joins TRBV6-5 to TRBJ2-5; D remains ambiguous. CDR1 and CDR2 from the germline V gene are MNHEY and SVGAGI. The CDR3 is made up of 12 amino acids. Trimming stripped 2 bases from V and 1 base from J, with 2 bases between.

The genes are TRBV27 and TRBJ2-1; 7 nucleotides match TRBD1. With V trimmed by 5 bases and J by 5 bases, 3 bases remained unmatched. This CDR3 spans 13 amino acids. CDR1 and CDR2 from the germline V gene are MNHEY and SMNVEV (reference sequence). The CDR3 DNA follows: TGTGCCAGCAGTCCACAGGGGAACAATGAGCAGTTCTTC. It yields the protein CASSPQGNNEQFF.

V is TRBV6-5 and J is TRBJ2-3; 10 positions agree with TRBD2. Germline trimming cut 8 bases from V and 4 bases from J; bases unmatched to any gene: 6. CDR1 MNHEY and CDR2 SVGAGI come from the germline V gene. The CDR3 extends over 14 amino acids. The CDR3, as DNA: TGTGCCAGCTACCAGCGGGGGGGACCAGATACGCAGTATTTT. This translates into CASYQRGGPDTQYF.

V and J are TRBV5-4 and TRBJ2-5, with D perhaps TRBD1 or TRBD2 (6 bases each). CDR3 length: 15 amino acids. The germline V gene encodes CDR1 SGHNT and CDR2 YYREEE (reference sequence). V dropped 3 bases and J dropped 2 bases, with 14 bases sitting between them. The CDR3 protein is CASSSGAGIQETQYF. DNA for the CDR3: TGTGCCAGCAGCTCGGGGGCAGGGATACAAGAGACCCAGTACTTC.

The genes are TRBV28 and TRBJ1-1; 7 nucleotides agree with TRBD1. Germline CDR1 is MDHEN and CDR2 is SYDVKM. This CDR3 region has 16 residues. V lost 7 bases, J lost 5 bases, and 16 bases stayed unmatched. CDR3 in amino acids: CASNIEAGGRGTEAFF. In DNA, the CDR3 is TGTGCCAGCAATATTGAGGCAGGGGGGAGGGGAACTGAAGCTTTCTTT.

The chain links TRBV5-4 to TRBJ1-2, with TRBD1 matching over 7 bases. This CDR3 is 14 amino acids long. Trimming cost V 3 bases and J 3 bases; bases outside gene matches: 5. CDR1 and CDR2 from the germline V gene are SGHNT and YYREEE (reference sequence). The CDR3 DNA reads TGTGCCAGCAGCTCGAGGGGGCGCGACTATGGCTACACCTTC. Translation gives CASSSRGRDYGYTF.

The gene calls are TRBV7-4 and TRBJ2-3, with 11 bases that match TRBD2. Trimming took 5 bases from V and 0 from J; bases not matched to a gene: 10. Per germline, CDR1 SGHVT and CDR2 SQSDAQ. The CDR3 is 18 residues long. This CDR3 reads CASSVSGRASPSTDTQYF. CDR3 DNA sequence: TGTGCCAGCAGCGTTAGCGGGAGGGCCTCCCCAAGCACAGATACGCAGTATTTT.

This chain connects TRBV5-1 to TRBJ2-3; TRBD2 agrees at 13 bases. The CDR3 consists of 17 residues. CDR1 is SGHRS, CDR2 YFSETQ, per germline. The J segment lost 3 bases and the V segment lost 7 bases, leaving 11 bases of the junction unmatched. CDR3 in amino acids: CASSRLAGGPGTDTQYF. CDR3 in DNA: TGCGCCAGCTCTAGACTAGCGGGAGGCCCGGGGACAGATACGCAGTATTTT.

This clone was counted a few times. This rearrangement joins TRBV5-3 to TRBJ2-1; 9 positions match TRBD1. TRBV5-3 is given ORF status, its function remaining uncertain. Trimming took 2 bases from V and 3 from J; bases not matched to a gene: 18. The CDR3 totals 20 residues. The CDR3 DNA is TGTGCCAGAAGCTTTCCCCGAACCGGGACAGGGAAGTTGAGCTACAATGAGCAGTTCTTC. Amino acids: CARSFPRTGTGKLSYNEQFF.

V and J are TRBV10-1 and TRBJ1-1, with a weak D call TRBD1 (5 bases). CDR3 length: 13 residues. The V gene's germline CDR1 is WNHNN and CDR2 SYGVQD (reference sequence). Trimming cost V 7 bases and J 10 bases, with 19 bases left between them. Here the CDR3 reads CASTASLRDRAFF. DNA for the CDR3: TGCGCCAGCACCGCTTCCTTAAGGGACCGAGCTTTCTTT.

This chain links TRBV4-3 with TRBJ1-6; D is unresolved. CDR3 length: 13 residues. Germline assignment: CDR1 LGHNA and CDR2 YSLEER. Deletions cut 2 bases from V and 7 bases from J, with 6 bases between. Here the CDR3 DNA reads TGCGCCAGCAGCCAAACTACCAATTCACCCCTCCACTTT. Translating gives CASSQTTNSPLHF.

V gene TRBV2 combines with J gene TRBJ2-4; TRBD2 might be the D (6 bases). Trimming took 10 bases from V and 3 from J, leaving 25 bases between them. From germline, CDR1 is SNHLY and CDR2 FYNNEI. This CDR3 is 17 amino acids long. CDR3 protein: CANARRAGRENKNIQYF. DNA for the CDR3: TGTGCCAACGCGAGGAGGGCCGGGAGAGAGAACAAAAACATTCAGTACTTC.

This clone was observed a few times. The chain combines TRBV7-8 with TRBJ1-1, with 11 positions matching TRBD1. Germline CDR1 is SGHVS and CDR2 is FQNEAQ. J lost 1 base, V lost 2 bases, and 3 bases had no gene match. The CDR3 consists of 16 residues. CDR3 amino acids: CASSLRDRGSNTEAFF. CDR3 DNA: TGTGCCAGCAGCTTAAGGGACAGGGGGTCGAACACTGAAGCTTTCTTT.

This clone has just one count. The rearrangement links TRBV27 to TRBJ2-2, with TRBD2 matching 8 bases. The trim removed 7 bases at V and 0 bases at J, leaving 16 bases unmatched. Germline values: CDR1 MNHEY, CDR2 SMNVEV (reference sequence). The CDR3 spans 19 residues. This CDR3 is CASTKSLLAAMTNTGELFF. In DNA form, the CDR3 reads TGTGCCAGCACCAAATCCCTACTAGCGGCGATGACGAACACCGGGGAGCTGTTTTTT.

The chain has TRBV11-3 and TRBJ1-1, with D unresolved. Germline CDR1 and CDR2: SGHNT and YENEEA. With 0 bases removed from V and 0 bases from J, the gap between germline ends came to 11 bases. The length of the CDR3 is 16 residues. CDR3 sequence: CASSLENPGLNTEAFF. The CDR3 DNA reads as TGTGCCAGCAGCTTAGAAAATCCGGGCCTGAACACTGAAGCTTTCTTT.

This chain connects TRBV12-2 to TRBJ1-1. TRBV12-2 counts as a pseudogene. This CDR3 is 15 amino acids long. The chain's CDR3 is CASRLSMVSNTEAFF. Written as DNA, the CDR3 is TGTGCAAGTCGCTTATCTATGGTATCGAACACTGAAGCTTTCTTT.

The chain is built from TRBV19 and TRBJ2-6, with unresolved D. Germline CDR1 LNHDA, CDR2 SQIVND (reference sequence). Trimming removed 10 bases from V and 0 bases from J, with 10 bases in between. The CDR3 spans 14 residues. The DNA of the CDR3 is TGTGCCACCCGACCGGTCTCTGGGGCCAACGTCCTGACTTTC. This gives the protein CATRPVSGANVLTF. The full variable domain, its missing parts supplied by reference TRBV19 and TRBJ2-6, is DGGITQSPKYLFRKEGQNVTLSCEQNLNHDAMYWYRQDPGQGLRLIYYSQIVNDFQKGDIAEGYSVSREKKESFPLTVTSAQKNPTAFYLCATRPVSGANVLTFGAGSRLTVL.